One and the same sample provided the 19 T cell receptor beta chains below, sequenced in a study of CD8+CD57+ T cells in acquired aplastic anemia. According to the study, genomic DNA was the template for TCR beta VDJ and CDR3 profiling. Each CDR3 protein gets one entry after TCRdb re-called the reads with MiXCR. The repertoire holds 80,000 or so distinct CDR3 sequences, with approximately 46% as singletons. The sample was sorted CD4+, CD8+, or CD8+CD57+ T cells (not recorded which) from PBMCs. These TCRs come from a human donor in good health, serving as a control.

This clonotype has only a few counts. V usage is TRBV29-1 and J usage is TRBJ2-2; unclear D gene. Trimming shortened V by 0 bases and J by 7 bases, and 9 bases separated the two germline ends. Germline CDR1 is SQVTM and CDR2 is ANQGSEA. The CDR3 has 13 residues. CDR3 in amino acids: CSVEEQINGELFF. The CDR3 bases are TGCAGCGTTGAAGAACAGATCAACGGGGAGCTGTTTTTT.

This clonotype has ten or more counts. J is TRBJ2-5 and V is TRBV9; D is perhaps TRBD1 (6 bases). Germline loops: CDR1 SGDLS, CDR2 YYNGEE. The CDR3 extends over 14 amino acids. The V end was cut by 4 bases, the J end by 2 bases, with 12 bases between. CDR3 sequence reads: CASSPWDTQETQYF. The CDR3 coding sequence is TGTGCCAGCAGCCCTTGGGACACTCAAGAGACCCAGTACTTC.

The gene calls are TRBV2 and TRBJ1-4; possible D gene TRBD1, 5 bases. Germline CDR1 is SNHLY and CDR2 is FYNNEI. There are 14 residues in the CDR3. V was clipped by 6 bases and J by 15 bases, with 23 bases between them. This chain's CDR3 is CASSAGPPSPLVFF. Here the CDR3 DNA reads TGTGCCAGCAGCGCGGGACCGCCTTCCCCACTCGTGTTTTTT.

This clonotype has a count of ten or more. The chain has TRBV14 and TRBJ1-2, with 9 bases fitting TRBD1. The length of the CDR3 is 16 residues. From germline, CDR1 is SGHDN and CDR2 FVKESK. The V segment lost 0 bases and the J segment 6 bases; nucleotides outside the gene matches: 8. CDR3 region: CASSQDPKGQGNGYTF. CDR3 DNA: TGTGCCAGCAGCCAAGACCCTAAGGGACAGGGAAATGGCTACACCTTC.

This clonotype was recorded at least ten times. The CDR3 DNA reads as TGTGCCATCAGTGAGTCGCGGACAGTACAAGAGACCCAGTACTTC. Its protein product is CAISESRTVQETQYF. V gene TRBV10-3 combines with J gene TRBJ2-5; TRBD1 might be the D (6 bases). Trimming removed 0 bases from V and 2 bases from J, with 10 bases in between. This CDR3 has 15 residues. CDR1 and CDR2 (germline): ENHRY, SYGVKD.

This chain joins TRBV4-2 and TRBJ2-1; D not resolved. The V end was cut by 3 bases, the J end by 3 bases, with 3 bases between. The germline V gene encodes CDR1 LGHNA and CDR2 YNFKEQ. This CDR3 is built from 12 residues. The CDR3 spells CASSQSYNEQFF. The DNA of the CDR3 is TGTGCCAGCAGCCAGAGCTACAATGAGCAGTTCTTC.

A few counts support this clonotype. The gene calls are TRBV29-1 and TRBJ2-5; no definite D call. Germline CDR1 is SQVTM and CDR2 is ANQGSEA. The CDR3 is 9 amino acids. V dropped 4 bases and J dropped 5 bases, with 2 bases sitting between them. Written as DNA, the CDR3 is TGCAGCGTTGGGGAGACCCAGTACTTC. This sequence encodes CSVGETQYF.

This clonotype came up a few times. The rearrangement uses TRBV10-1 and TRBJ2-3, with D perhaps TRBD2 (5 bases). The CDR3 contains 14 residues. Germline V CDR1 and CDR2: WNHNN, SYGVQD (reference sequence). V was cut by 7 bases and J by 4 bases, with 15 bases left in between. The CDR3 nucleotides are TGCGCCAGCACGATCGACCGGGGAGCAGATACGCAGTATTTT. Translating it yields CASTIDRGADTQYF.

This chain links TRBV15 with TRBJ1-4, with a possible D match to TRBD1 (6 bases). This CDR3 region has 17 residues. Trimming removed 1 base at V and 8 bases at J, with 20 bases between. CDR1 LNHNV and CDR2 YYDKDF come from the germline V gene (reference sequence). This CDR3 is CATSRGGAKWADEKLFF. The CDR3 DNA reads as TGTGCCACCAGCAGAGGGGGGGCGAAATGGGCGGACGAAAAACTGTTTTTT.

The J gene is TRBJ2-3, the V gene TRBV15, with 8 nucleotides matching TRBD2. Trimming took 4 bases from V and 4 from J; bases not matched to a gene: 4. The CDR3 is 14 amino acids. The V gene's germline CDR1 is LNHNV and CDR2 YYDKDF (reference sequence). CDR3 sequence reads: CATSNRGGADTQYF. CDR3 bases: TGTGCCACCAGCAACCGGGGGGGGGCAGATACGCAGTATTTT.

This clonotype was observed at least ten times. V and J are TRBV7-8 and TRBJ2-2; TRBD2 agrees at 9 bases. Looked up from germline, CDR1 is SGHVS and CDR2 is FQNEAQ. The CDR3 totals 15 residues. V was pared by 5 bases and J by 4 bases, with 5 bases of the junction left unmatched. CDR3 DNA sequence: TGTGCCAGCAGCCATAGCGGGAGTAGCACCGGGGAGCTGTTTTTT. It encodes CASSHSGSSTGELFF. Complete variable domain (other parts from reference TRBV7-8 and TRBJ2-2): GAGVSQSPRYKVAKRGQDVALRCDPISGHVSLFWYQQALGQGPEFLTYFQNEAQLDKSGLPSDRFFAERPEGSVSTLKIQRTQQEDSAVYLCASSHSGSSTGELFFGEGSRLTVL.

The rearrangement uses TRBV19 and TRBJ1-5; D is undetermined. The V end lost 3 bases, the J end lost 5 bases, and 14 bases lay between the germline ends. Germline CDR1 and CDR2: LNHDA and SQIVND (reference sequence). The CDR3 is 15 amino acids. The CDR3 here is CASSIRGRGHQPQHF. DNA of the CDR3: TGTGCCAGTAGTATTCGTGGTCGGGGTCATCAGCCCCAGCATTTT.

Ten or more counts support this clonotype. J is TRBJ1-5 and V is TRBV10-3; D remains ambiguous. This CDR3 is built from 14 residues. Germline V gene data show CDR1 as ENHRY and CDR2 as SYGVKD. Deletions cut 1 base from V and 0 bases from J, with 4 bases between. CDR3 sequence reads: CAISELNSNQPQHF. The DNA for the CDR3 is TGTGCCATCAGTGAGTTGAATAGCAATCAGCCCCAGCATTTT.

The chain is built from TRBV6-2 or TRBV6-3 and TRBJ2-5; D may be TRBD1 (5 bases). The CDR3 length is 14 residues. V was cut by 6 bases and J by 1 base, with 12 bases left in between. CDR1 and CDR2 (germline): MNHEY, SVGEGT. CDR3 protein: CASSSTGTQETQYF. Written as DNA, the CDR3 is TGTGCCAGCAGCTCCACAGGAACCCAAGAGACCCAGTACTTC.

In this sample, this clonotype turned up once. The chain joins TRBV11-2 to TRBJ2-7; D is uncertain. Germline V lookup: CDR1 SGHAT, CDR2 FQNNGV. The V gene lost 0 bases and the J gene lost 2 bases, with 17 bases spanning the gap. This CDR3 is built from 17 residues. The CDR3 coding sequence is TGTGCCAGCAGCTTAGATCGTAGCTCCTACAATACCTACGAGCAGTACTTC. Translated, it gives CASSLDRSSYNTYEQYF.

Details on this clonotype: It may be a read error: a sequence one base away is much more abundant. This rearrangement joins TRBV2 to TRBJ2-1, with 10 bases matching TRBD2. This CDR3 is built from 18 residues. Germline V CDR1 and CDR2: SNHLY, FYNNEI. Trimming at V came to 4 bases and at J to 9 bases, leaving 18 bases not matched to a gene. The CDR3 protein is CASSGSAGLAGADSEQFF. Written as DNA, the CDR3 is TGTGCCAGCAGTGGAAGTGCGGGGCTAGCGGGAGCCGACAGTGAGCAGTTCTTC.

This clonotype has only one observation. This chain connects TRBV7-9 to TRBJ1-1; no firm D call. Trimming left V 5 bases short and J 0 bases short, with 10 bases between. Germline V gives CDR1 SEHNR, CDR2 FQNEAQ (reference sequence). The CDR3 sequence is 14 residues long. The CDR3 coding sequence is TGTGCCAGCAGCCTAGACGTCATGAACACTGAAGCTTTCTTT. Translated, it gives CASSLDVMNTEAFF. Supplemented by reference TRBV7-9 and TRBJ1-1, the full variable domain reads DTGVSQNPRHKITKRGQNVTFRCDPISEHNRLYWYRQTLGQGPEFLTYFQNEAQLEKSRLLSDRFSAERPKGSFSTLEIQRTEQGDSAMYLCASSLDVMNTEAFFGQGTRLTVV.

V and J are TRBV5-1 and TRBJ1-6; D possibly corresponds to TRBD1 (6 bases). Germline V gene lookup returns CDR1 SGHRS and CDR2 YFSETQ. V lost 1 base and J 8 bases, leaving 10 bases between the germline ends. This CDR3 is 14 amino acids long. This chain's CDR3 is CASSLTGSDSPLHF. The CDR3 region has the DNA TGCGCCAGCAGCTTGACAGGGTCTGATTCACCCCTCCACTTT.

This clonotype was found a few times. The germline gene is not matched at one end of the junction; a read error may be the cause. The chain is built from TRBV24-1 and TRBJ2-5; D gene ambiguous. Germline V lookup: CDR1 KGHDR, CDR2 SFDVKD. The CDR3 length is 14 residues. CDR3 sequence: CASSSGPGQETQYF. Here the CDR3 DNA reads TGTGCCAGCAGTTCCGGGCCCGGGCAAGAGACCCAGTACTTC.